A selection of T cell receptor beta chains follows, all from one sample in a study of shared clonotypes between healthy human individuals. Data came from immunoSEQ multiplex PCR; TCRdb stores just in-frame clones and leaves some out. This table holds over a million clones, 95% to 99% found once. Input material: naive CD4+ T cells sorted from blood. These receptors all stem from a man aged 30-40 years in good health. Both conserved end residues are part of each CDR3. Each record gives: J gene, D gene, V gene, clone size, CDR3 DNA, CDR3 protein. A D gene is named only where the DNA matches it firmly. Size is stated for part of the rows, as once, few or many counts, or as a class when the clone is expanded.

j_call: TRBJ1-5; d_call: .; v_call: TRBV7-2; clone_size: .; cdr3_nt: TGTGCCAGCAGCTTAATCAAGGGATATCAGCCCCAGCATTTT; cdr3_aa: CASSLIKGYQPQHF
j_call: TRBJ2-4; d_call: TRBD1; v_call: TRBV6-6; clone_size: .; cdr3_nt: TGTGCCAGCGGGGGGACAGGGGGCAGGGACTTC; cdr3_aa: CASGGTGGRDF
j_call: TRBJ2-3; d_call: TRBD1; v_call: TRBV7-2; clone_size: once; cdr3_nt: TGTGCCAGCAGCCTGCGGACAGGGGGCAGCACAGATACGCAGTATTTT; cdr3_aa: CASSLRTGGSTDTQYF
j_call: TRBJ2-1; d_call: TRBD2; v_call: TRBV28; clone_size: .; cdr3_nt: TGTGCCACCTTTGGGGCTAGCGGGGAAACGTACAATGAGCAGTTCTTC; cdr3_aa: CATFGASGETYNEQFF
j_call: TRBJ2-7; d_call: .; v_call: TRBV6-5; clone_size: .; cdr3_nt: TGTGCCAGCAGTTACTCGAGCAGGGGTTACGAGCAGTACTTC; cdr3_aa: CASSYSSRGYEQYF
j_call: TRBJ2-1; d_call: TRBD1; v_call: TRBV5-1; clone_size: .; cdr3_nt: TGCGCCAGCAGCTTAACAGGGGTCCTTAACGATGAGCAGTTCTTC; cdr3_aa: CASSLTGVLNDEQFF
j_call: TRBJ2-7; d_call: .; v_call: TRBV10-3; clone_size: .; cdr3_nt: TGTGCCATAGGGCTTGGCGAGCAGTACTTC; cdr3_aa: CAIGLGEQYF
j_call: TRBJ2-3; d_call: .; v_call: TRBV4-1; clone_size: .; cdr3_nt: TGCGCCAGCAGCCAAGATCAGGGTGGTAGCATCACAGATACGCAGTATTTT; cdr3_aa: CASSQDQGGSITDTQYF
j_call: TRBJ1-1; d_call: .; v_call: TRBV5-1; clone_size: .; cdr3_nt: TGCGCCAGCAGCTTGGTTAAAGGGGCCGCTGAAGCTTTCTTT; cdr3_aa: CASSLVKGAAEAFF
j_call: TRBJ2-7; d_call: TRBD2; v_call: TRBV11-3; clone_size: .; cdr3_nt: TGTGCCAGCAGCCTGGGACTAGCGGGAGACGAGCAGTACTTC; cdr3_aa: CASSLGLAGDEQYF